A single sample is the source of the 23 T cell receptor beta chains below, sequenced in a study of T-cell memory formation after mild COVID-19 (dated by TCRdb to the early 2020s). The protocol used for the library was 5' RACE. TCRdb names Illumina NovaSeq 6000 as the instrument used. The public reads were quality trimmed at Q25 with fastp and then assembled into clones with MiXCR by TCRdb, keeping productive beta chains. Under each unique CDR3 protein, matching rows form one entry showing the most common genes and DNA. In this sample the table shows about 150,000 distinct CDR3 sequences, around 25% of which occur a single time. Roughly a quarter of the sample comes from the top ten. Sequences were obtained from PBMCs or a T cell subset sorted from them (not recorded which). Receptors were obtained from an adult woman who had mild COVID-19 (a few samples of this study predate the infection). The sample titles of this study are shuffled in the database, so cell type and time point are left out; the donor was told from shared clones.

V and J are TRBV25-1 and TRBJ2-7; 7 nucleotides align to TRBD1. The CDR3 loop spans 12 amino acids. CDR1 and CDR2 (germline): MGHDK, SYGVNS. Unmatched junction bases numbered 2, after V lost 6 bases and J lost 3 bases. The CDR3 sequence: CASRTGFYEQYF. DNA of the CDR3: TGTGCCAGCAGGACAGGGTTCTACGAGCAGTACTTC.

This clonotype came up a few times. V usage is TRBV29-1 and J usage is TRBJ1-1; TRBD1 matches 7 bases. This CDR3 contains 13 residues. The V gene end was trimmed by 5 bases and the J gene end by 3 bases; junction bases not matched to a gene: 6. Germline CDR1 reads SQVTM; CDR2 reads ANQGSEA. In DNA, the CDR3 is TGCAGCGTTTACTTGGACAGGCACACTGAAGCTTTCTTT. Its protein is CSVYLDRHTEAFF.

This clonotype has just a few counts. The V gene is TRBV20-1, the J gene TRBJ2-7, with 9 bases fitting TRBD2. This CDR3 comprises 16 residues. The trim removed 3 bases at V and 0 bases at J, leaving 9 bases unmatched. The germline V gene encodes CDR1 DFQATT and CDR2 SNEGSKA (reference sequence). In nucleotides, the CDR3 is TGCAGTGCTAGTTCCTCGGGACTAGCTGCCTCCTACGAGCAGTACTTC. Protein: CSASSSGLAASYEQYF.

This clonotype has more than one count but fewer than ten. The genes are TRBV7-9 and TRBJ2-7; 10 positions match TRBD1. This CDR3 is built from 19 residues. Germline-derived CDR1 and CDR2 are SEHNR and FQNEAQ (reference sequence). The junction had 17 bases not matched to a gene; V was cut back by 3 bases and J by 3 bases. The CDR3, as DNA: TGTGCCAGCAGCTTCACCGGGACAGGGGTTTTCAGTGCGAACTACGAGCAGTACTTC. Translated, it gives CASSFTGTGVFSANYEQYF.

This clonotype was detected a few times. The chain combines TRBV9 with TRBJ2-1; 11 nucleotides match TRBD1. In germline, CDR1 is SGDLS, CDR2 YYNGEE. V was pared by 3 bases and J by 6 bases, with 11 bases of the junction left unmatched. The CDR3 runs to 17 residues. The CDR3 DNA is TGTGCCAGCAGCGCGGGGAACCAAGGGACAGGGGGCAATGAGCAGTTCTTC. Protein product: CASSAGNQGTGGNEQFF.

The CDR3 bases are TGTGCCAGCATGGAGGGACCTACTTACGAGCAGTACTTC. Translating it yields CASMEGPTYEQYF. The rearrangement uses TRBV2 and TRBJ2-7; D is perhaps TRBD2 (6 bases). This CDR3 is built from 13 residues. The ends were cut back, 7 bases at V and 4 bases at J, with 14 bases in the middle. Germline-derived CDR1 and CDR2 are SNHLY and FYNNEI.

This clonotype turned up a few times. The CDR3 region has the DNA TGTGCCAGCAGCGCCCCCCCAAGCTTAGAGACCCAGTACTTC. Amino acids: CASSAPPSLETQYF. The chain is built from TRBV7-9 and TRBJ2-5, with D uncertain. The CDR3 runs to 14 residues. Germline CDR1 and CDR2: SEHNR and FQNEAQ (reference sequence). Trimming removed 5 bases from V and 4 bases from J, with 14 bases in between. Using reference TRBV7-9 and TRBJ2-5 for the parts outside the CDR3, the full variable domain is DTGVSQNPRHKITKRGQNVTFRCDPISEHNRLYWYRQTLGQGPEFLTYFQNEAQLEKSRLLSDRFSAERPKGSFSTLEIQRTEQGDSAMYLCASSAPPSLETQYFGPGTRLLVL.

V usage is TRBV12-3 or TRBV12-4 and J usage is TRBJ2-7, with D maybe TRBD2 (6 bases). V shed 4 bases and J shed 0 bases, with 22 bases lying between them. CDR3 length: 18 residues. The CDR3 sequence is CASSSDEPGTAGSYEQYF. CDR3 DNA: TGTGCCAGCAGTTCCGATGAACCAGGGACTGCGGGCTCCTACGAGCAGTACTTC.

The chain couples TRBV7-3 to TRBJ2-2; D remains unclear. Germline V gives CDR1 SGHTA, CDR2 FQGTGA. The length of the CDR3 is 13 residues. V was cut by 1 base and J by 4 bases, with 4 bases left in between. In DNA form, the CDR3 reads TGTGCCAGCAGCTTAATGGGCACCGGGGAGCTGTTTTTT. As protein: CASSLMGTGELFF.

The chain links TRBV29-1 to TRBJ2-6, with D unclear. The V and J ends lost 5 bases and 3 bases respectively, with 8 bases between them. Germline CDR1 SQVTM, CDR2 ANQGSEA. The CDR3 runs to 13 residues. The chain's CDR3 is CSVLGGGANVLTF. Written as DNA, the CDR3 is TGCAGCGTTTTGGGTGGTGGGGCCAACGTCCTGACTTTC. Full variable domain (rest looked up from reference TRBV29-1 and TRBJ2-6): SAVISQKPSRDICQRGTSLTIQCQVDSQVTMMFWYRQQPGQSLTLIATANQGSEATYESGFVIDKFPISRPNLTFSTLTVSNMSPEDSSIYLCSVLGGGANVLTFGAGSRLTVL.

V usage is TRBV20-1 and J usage is TRBJ2-7; perhaps TRBD2 as D (6 bases). CDR1 is DFQATT and CDR2 is SNEGSKA in the germline V gene (reference sequence). The CDR3 length is 14 residues. Trimming took 0 bases from V and 0 from J, leaving 9 bases between them. The chain's CDR3 is CSARDRDFSYEQYF. The CDR3 nucleotides are TGCAGTGCTAGAGATCGGGACTTCTCCTACGAGCAGTACTTC.

A few counts support this clonotype. The chain has TRBV9 and TRBJ2-3; D is unresolved. The CDR3 has 14 residues. V was clipped by 0 bases and J by 2 bases, with 7 bases between them. In germline, CDR1 is SGDLS, CDR2 YYNGEE. The DNA for the CDR3 is TGTGCCAGCAGCGTAGAAGCAGTCACAGATACGCAGTATTTT. This sequence encodes CASSVEAVTDTQYF.

In its sample, this clonotype was seen a few times. The chain has TRBV7-9 and TRBJ1-1; 7 bases match TRBD1. Germline V CDR1 and CDR2: SEHNR, FQNEAQ (reference sequence). The trim removed 5 bases at V and 3 bases at J, leaving 12 bases unmatched. The CDR3 consists of 16 residues. CDR3 residues: CASSPLIGRGYTEAFF. For the CDR3, the DNA is TGTGCCAGCAGCCCCCTAATAGGCAGGGGGTACACTGAAGCTTTCTTT.

In this sample, this clonotype turned up a few times. This chain links TRBV7-9 with TRBJ1-5; D gene ambiguous. CDR1 SEHNR and CDR2 FQNEAQ come from the germline V gene (reference sequence). V lost 0 bases, J lost 3 bases, and 6 bases lay in between. This CDR3 has 14 amino acids. CDR3 sequence (DNA): TGTGCCAGCAGCTTAGCAGGAGCCAATCAGCCCCAGCATTTT. Encoded protein: CASSLAGANQPQHF.

The rearrangement uses TRBV7-6 and TRBJ2-6; tentative D call: TRBD1 (5 bases). Germline values: CDR1 SGHVS, CDR2 FNYEAQ. There are 16 residues in the CDR3. The V end was cut by 5 bases, the J end by 0 bases, with 11 bases between. CDR3 coding DNA: TGTGCCAGCAGCGACGACAGCTTCTCTGGGGCCAACGTCCTGACTTTC. This translates into CASSDDSFSGANVLTF.

This clonotype was counted between two and nine times. The chain combines TRBV6-5 with TRBJ2-1; TRBD2 matches at 12 bases. CDR1 and CDR2 (germline): MNHEY, SVGAGI. Losses at the gene ends were 4 bases for V and 6 bases for J; bases not matched to a gene: 4. The CDR3 runs to 15 residues. The CDR3 spells CASSFRLAGANEQFF. CDR3 in DNA: TGTGCCAGCAGTTTTCGACTAGCGGGGGCCAATGAGCAGTTCTTC.

V and J are TRBV12-3 or TRBV12-4 and TRBJ2-7; possible D gene TRBD1, 5 bases. V lost 6 bases and J 3 bases, leaving 18 bases between the germline ends. This CDR3 spans 15 amino acids. DNA for the CDR3: TGTGCCAGCAGCCCATACGGACAAGGGGACTACGAGCAGTACTTC. As protein: CASSPYGQGDYEQYF.

This clonotype was picked up a small number of times. V is TRBV7-9 and J is TRBJ2-1; no reliable D call. Looked up from germline, CDR1 is SEHNR and CDR2 is FQNEAQ (reference sequence). V was clipped by 3 bases and J by 6 bases, with 6 bases between them. The CDR3 is 12 amino acids. DNA for the CDR3: TGTGCCAGCAGCTTGATGAGCAATGAGCAGTTCTTC. Amino acid sequence: CASSLMSNEQFF.

This clonotype was observed a handful of times. This sequence joins TRBV24-1 and TRBJ2-5; D gene unclear. V was cut by 5 bases and J by 1 base, with 4 bases left in between. Per the germline V gene, CDR1 is KGHDR and CDR2 is SFDVKD. The CDR3 length is 12 residues. CDR3 loop: CATSGSQETQYF. The CDR3 DNA follows: TGTGCCACCAGTGGGAGCCAAGAGACCCAGTACTTC.

V and J are TRBV12-3 or TRBV12-4 and TRBJ1-3; D uncertain. Trimming removed 1 base from V and 0 bases from J, with 7 bases in between. CDR3 length: 15 amino acids. The DNA of the CDR3 is TGTGCCAGCAGTTTAGGACTAACCTCTGGAAACACCATATATTTT. Its translation: CASSLGLTSGNTIYF.

CDR3 nucleotide sequence: TGTGCCTGGAGTGTGTACCTTGGAAACACCATATATTTT. Translating it yields CAWSVYLGNTIYF. V is TRBV30 and J is TRBJ1-3, with D unresolved. CDR1 and CDR2 from the germline V gene are GTSNPN and SVGIG (reference sequence). CDR3 length: 13 amino acids. Trimming pared 0 bases from V and 3 bases from J, leaving 6 bases between.

This chain links TRBV23-1 with TRBJ1-6; D is undetermined. TRBV23-1 is annotated as an ORF whose role is uncertain. The CDR3 runs to 12 residues. V dropped 2 bases and J dropped 7 bases, with 3 bases sitting between them. The CDR3: CASSQENSPLHF. The CDR3 bases are TGCGCCAGCAGTCAAGAGAATTCACCCCTCCACTTT.

This clonotype was picked up many times. The chain is built from TRBV7-9 and TRBJ2-7, with 7 nucleotides matching TRBD2. Trimming at V came to 4 bases and at J to 3 bases, leaving 6 bases not matched to a gene. CDR1 SEHNR and CDR2 FQNEAQ come from the germline V gene (reference sequence). The CDR3 is 14 residues long. The CDR3 loop is CASSSGLVFYEQYF. DNA for the CDR3: TGTGCCAGCAGCTCCGGACTAGTTTTCTACGAGCAGTACTTC.